Each of the 18 T cell receptor beta chains below was sequenced from the same sample in a study of blood T cells in healthy people across ages. The authors ran a second PCR of about 7 to 12 cycles using a sample-barcoded 5' primer and a J-beta primer mix. TCRdb recomputed calls from the 5' RACE reads with MiXCR, one row per CDR3 protein. Seen here are approximately 880,000 distinct CDR3 sequences, 40% to 60% observed once, and the top ten hold roughly 13%. Source material: blood. Source of these receptors: a man aged 25-40 years in good health.

This clonotype showed up just once. The junction and the germline gene differ at one end; a read error may be behind it. The V and J genes are TRBV20-1 and TRBJ2-7; D possibly corresponds to TRBD2 (5 bases). The CDR3 is made up of 11 amino acids. Germline CDR1 DFQATT, CDR2 SNEGSKA (reference sequence). The CDR3 bases are TGCAGGGCTAGCCAACCTTACGAGCAGTACTTC. Its translation: CRASQPYEQYF.

The V and J genes are TRBV5-1 and TRBJ2-3, with 7 bases matching TRBD2. Unmatched junction bases numbered 7, after V lost 5 bases and J lost 4 bases. CDR3 length: 14 residues. In germline, CDR1 is SGHRS, CDR2 YFSETQ. Here the CDR3 DNA reads TGCGCCAGCAGGCAAGCGGGGTTAGCAGATACGCAGTATTTT. Translation: CASRQAGLADTQYF.

This clonotype was seen a few times. The CDR3 protein is CASSLSRTDRKASQYF. The CDR3 coding sequence is TGTGCCAGCAGCCTGTCCCGGACTGACCGTAAAGCCTCGCAGTACTTC. V usage is TRBV6-5 and J usage is TRBJ2-5; D perhaps matches TRBD2 (5 bases). This CDR3 is built from 16 residues. Germline CDR1 and CDR2: MNHEY and SVGAGI. The germline V and J ends were trimmed by 6 bases and 11 bases, with 28 bases remaining between them.

The rearrangement joins TRBV6-5 to TRBJ2-2, with 12 positions matching TRBD1. The germline V gene has CDR1 MNHEY and CDR2 SVGAGI. This CDR3 has 17 amino acids. The V segment lost 2 bases and the J segment 7 bases; nucleotides outside the gene matches: 8. CDR3 loop: CASSYGAGQGANGELFF. CDR3 nucleotides: TGTGCCAGCAGTTACGGTGCGGGACAGGGGGCCAACGGGGAGCTGTTTTTT.

Comments on this clonotype: Germline is not matched at one junction end, which may reflect a read error. The rearrangement uses TRBV7-2 and TRBJ2-5, with D unclear. This CDR3 region has 14 residues. The V gene's germline CDR1 is SGHTA and CDR2 FQGNSA. DNA for the CDR3: TGTGCCAGCAACTTAGGAAGCTCCCAAGAGACCCAGTACTTC. This encodes CASNLGSSQETQYF.

Concerning this clonotype itself: The junction differs from germline at one of its ends, possibly a read error. The J gene is TRBJ2-1, the V gene TRBV20-1; D remains unclear. The germline V gene encodes CDR1 DFQATT and CDR2 SNEGSKA (reference sequence). CDR3 size: 15 residues. CDR3 sequence: CSASLSSHSYSEQFF. DNA of the CDR3: TGCAGTGCTAGTTTATCCAGCCACTCCTACAGTGAGCAGTTCTTC.

The table lists this clonotype with many counts. This chain connects TRBV6-5 to TRBJ2-1; TRBD2 agrees at 12 bases. From germline, CDR1 is MNHEY and CDR2 SVGAGI. The CDR3 totals 16 residues. Losses at the gene ends were 2 bases for V and 6 bases for J; bases not matched to a gene: 5. This CDR3 is CASSYPLAGGRNEQFF. The DNA for the CDR3 is TGTGCCAGCAGTTACCCGCTAGCGGGGGGGCGCAATGAGCAGTTCTTC.

This chain uses TRBV20-1 with TRBJ2-5; 13 positions match TRBD2. Unmatched junction bases numbered 5, after V lost 6 bases and J lost 4 bases. The CDR3 runs 14 residues. Germline V gives CDR1 DFQATT, CDR2 SNEGSKA (reference sequence). CDR3 DNA: TGCAGTGCCTTAACTAGCGGGAGGGGAGAGACCCAGTACTTC. It codes for CSALTSGRGETQYF.

The CDR3 loop is CASSLLLTLHF. In DNA, the CDR3 is TGTGCCAGCAGCTTATTGCTTACCCTCCACTTT. The rearrangement joins TRBV7-2 to TRBJ1-6, with no clear D. The germline V gene encodes CDR1 SGHTA and CDR2 FQGNSA. The CDR3 runs 11 residues. V lost 2 bases and J lost 14, with 7 bases in between. The whole variable domain, filled in from reference TRBV7-2 and TRBJ1-6, reads GAGVSQSPSNKVTEKGKDVELRCDPISGHTALYWYRQSLGQGLEFLIYFQGNSAPDKSGLPSDRFSAERTGGSVSTLTIQRTQQEDSAVYLCASSLLLTLHFGNGTRLTVT.

This clonotype occurred a few times. The J gene is TRBJ2-1, the V gene TRBV11-2, with unresolved D. The CDR3 has 12 residues. Germline V lookup: CDR1 SGHAT, CDR2 FQNNGV. Trimming pared 1 base from V and 14 bases from J, leaving 12 bases between. This CDR3 is CASSLGGSHKFF. CDR3 nucleotide sequence: TGTGCCAGCAGCTTAGGCGGCAGCCATAAGTTCTTC.

The rearrangement uses TRBV4-1 and TRBJ1-6, with 10 bases identical to TRBD1. This CDR3 region has 16 residues. The germline V gene encodes CDR1 MGHRA and CDR2 YSYEKL. After removal of 3 bases from V and 11 bases from J, the junction contained 10 bases not matched to a gene. CDR3 sequence (DNA): TGCGCCAGCAGCCAGGAGGGACAGGGGCGTTTTACACCCCTCCACTTT. Translated, it gives CASSQEGQGRFTPLHF.

In its sample, this clonotype was seen a few times. This chain uses TRBV4-1 with TRBJ2-3; weak D call: TRBD2 (7 bases). The germline V and J ends were trimmed by 0 bases and 6 bases, with 13 bases remaining between them. The CDR3 consists of 15 residues. From germline, CDR1 is MGHRA and CDR2 YSYEKL. The CDR3 DNA is TGCGCCAGCAGCCAAGATCGGGGGGCGAGGGATACGCAGTATTTT. Its protein product is CASSQDRGARDTQYF.

The table lists this clonotype with a count of one. The chain recombines TRBV12-3 or TRBV12-4 with TRBJ2-3; TRBD2 agrees at 8 bases. The CDR3 runs 16 residues. The V gene end was trimmed by 3 bases and the J gene end by 0 bases; junction bases not matched to a gene: 5. The CDR3 nucleotides are TGTGCCAGCAGTTTCTCCGGGAGGGGTAGCACAGATACGCAGTATTTT. Translating it yields CASSFSGRGSTDTQYF.

This chain connects TRBV5-1 to TRBJ1-4, with a possible D match to TRBD1 (6 bases). V lost 2 bases and J 8 bases, leaving 19 bases between the germline ends. The CDR3 contains 16 residues. Germline CDR1 and CDR2: SGHRS and YFSETQ. Here the CDR3 reads CASSLGTDRRGEKLFF. The DNA of the CDR3 is TGCGCCAGCAGCTTAGGGACGGACAGAAGGGGCGAAAAACTGTTTTTT.

CDR3 coding DNA: TGTGCCAGCAGCGTATCGATCGGGGACAGGAGCAGTGAGCAGTTCTTC. Translating gives CASSVSIGDRSSEQFF. The chain couples TRBV9 to TRBJ2-1; 8 positions match TRBD1. From germline, CDR1 is SGDLS and CDR2 YYNGEE. CDR3 length: 16 amino acids. J gave up 9 bases and V 1 base, and 12 bases lay outside the gene matches.

CDR3 DNA sequence: TGTGCCAGCAGCTTCGGGACAACTAATGAAAAACTGTTTTTT. As protein: CASSFGTTNEKLFF. This chain links TRBV7-9 with TRBJ1-4; D ambiguous. This CDR3 contains 14 residues. Germline CDR1 SEHNR, CDR2 FQNEAQ (reference sequence). Deletions cut 3 bases from V and 0 bases from J, with 5 bases between.

The chain employs TRBV4-2 and TRBJ1-4; 8 nucleotides align to TRBD1. V was pared by 0 bases and J by 7 bases, with 4 bases of the junction left unmatched. Germline V lookup: CDR1 LGHNA, CDR2 YNFKEQ. The CDR3 spans 15 residues. As DNA, the CDR3 is TGTGCCAGCAGCCAAGAGGTCACAGGGGGTGAAAAACTGTTTTTT. Amino acids: CASSQEVTGGEKLFF.

This chain's CDR3 is CASTQQGQGGIEKLFF. CDR3 DNA sequence: TGCGCCAGCACCCAACAAGGACAGGGCGGGATTGAAAAACTGTTTTTT. This sequence joins TRBV5-1 and TRBJ1-4; 8 nucleotides agree with TRBD1. V gave up 6 bases and J gave up 7 bases; unmatched junction bases: 14. CDR3 length: 16 amino acids. In germline, CDR1 is SGHRS, CDR2 YFSETQ.